This T cell receptor beta chain originates from a study of graft-versus-host responses after intestinal transplantation. Whole-study context: Isolated intestinal, liver-intestinal, or multivisceral transplants were what recipients had.

As regards this clone: Its antigen is as yet unknown.

V was cut by 0 bases and J by 5 bases, with 13 bases left in between. The CDR3 is made up of 15 amino acids. Germline CDR1 reads LGHNA; CDR2 reads YNFKEQ. Produced via immunoSEQ multiplex PCR; TCRdb's table is partial and in-frame only. This sample has 90,000 to 120,000 clones; roughly 87% occur once, and the top ten carry over 0.7%. Notes on the study in general: GvH clones detected in recipient marrow included some appearing first in ileum or blood.

The sequencing here drew on unstimulated CD4+ T cells sorted from spleen or lymph node cells, taken before intestinal transplant. The chain joins TRBV4-2 to TRBJ2-5; maybe TRBD2 (5 bases). The sequence derives from a human donor who received an intestinal transplant. The CDR3 bases are TGTGCCAGCAGCCAAGATAAAACTAGTACGGAGACCCAGTACTTC. This sequence encodes CASSQDKTSTETQYF.